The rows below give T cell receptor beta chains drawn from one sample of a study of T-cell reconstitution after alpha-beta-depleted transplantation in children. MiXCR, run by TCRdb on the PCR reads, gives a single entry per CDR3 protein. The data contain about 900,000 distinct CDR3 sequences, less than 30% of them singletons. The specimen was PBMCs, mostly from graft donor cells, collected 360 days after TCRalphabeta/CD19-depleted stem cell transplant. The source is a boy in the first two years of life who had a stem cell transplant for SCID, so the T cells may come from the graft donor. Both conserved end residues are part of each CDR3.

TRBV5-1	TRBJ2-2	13	CASSFYAGGELFF
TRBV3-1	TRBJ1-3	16	CASSQGAHRGGNTIYF
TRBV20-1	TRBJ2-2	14	CSARDRDNTGELFF
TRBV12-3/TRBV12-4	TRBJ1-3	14	CASSSTGAGNTIYF
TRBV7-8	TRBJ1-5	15	CASSEGHGGGQPQHF
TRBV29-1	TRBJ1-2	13	CSVDPGQDYGYTF
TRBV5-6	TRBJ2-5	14	CASSLLGVKETQYF
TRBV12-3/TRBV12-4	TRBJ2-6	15	CASSLVPGARDVLTF
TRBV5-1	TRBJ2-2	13	CASSLMVTGELFF
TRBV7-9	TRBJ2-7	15	CASSLLSGQTYEQYF
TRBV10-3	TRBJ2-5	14	CAISEPEGVETQYF
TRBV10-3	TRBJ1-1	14	CAISDGFAPTEAFF
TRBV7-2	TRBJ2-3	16	CASSLAPSGGRDTQYF
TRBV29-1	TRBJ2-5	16	CSVETPGEEYQETQYF
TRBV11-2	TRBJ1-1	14	CASSLFPGDTEAFF
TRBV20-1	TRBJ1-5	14	CSARDANSNQPQHF
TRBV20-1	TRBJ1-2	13	CSAHGQFDYGYTF
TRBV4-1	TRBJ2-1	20	CASSRLWSTSGGRTYNEQFF
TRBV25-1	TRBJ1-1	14	CASSDQGARAEAFF
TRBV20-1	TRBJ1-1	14	CSAHRVRADTEAFF
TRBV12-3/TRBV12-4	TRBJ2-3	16	CASSLGRGGGADTQYF
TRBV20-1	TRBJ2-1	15	CSASKTGDSYNEQFF
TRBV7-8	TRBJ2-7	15	CASSPGQGNVYEQYF
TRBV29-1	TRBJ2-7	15	CSATGLAGPSYEQYF
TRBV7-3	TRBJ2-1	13	CASSPGGDNEQFF
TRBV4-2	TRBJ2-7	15	CASSQEGIRGYEQYF
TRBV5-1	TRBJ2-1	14	CATGRGGGANEQFF
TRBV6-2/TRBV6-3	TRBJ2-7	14	CASSLYGLVYEQYF
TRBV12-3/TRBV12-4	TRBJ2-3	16	CASSFHGGVSTDTQYF
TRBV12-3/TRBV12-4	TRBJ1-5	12	CASRSRVGPQHF
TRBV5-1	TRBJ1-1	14	CASSLQHPNTEAFF
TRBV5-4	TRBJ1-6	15	CASSLKGAPNSPLHF
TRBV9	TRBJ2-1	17	CASSVGAGVASYNEQFF
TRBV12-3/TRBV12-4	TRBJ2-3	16	CASSLGAGGLGDTQYF
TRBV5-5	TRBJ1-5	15	CASSSMTGSNQPQHF
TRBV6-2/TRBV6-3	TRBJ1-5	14	CASSITRTGQPQHF
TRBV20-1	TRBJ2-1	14	CSAERGGYYNEQFF
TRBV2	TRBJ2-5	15	CASSVQGVPGETQYF
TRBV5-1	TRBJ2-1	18	CASSLAWTGGSGVNEQFF
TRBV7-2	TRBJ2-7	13	CASSLADRYEQYF
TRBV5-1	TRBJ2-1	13	CASSRGPHNEQFF
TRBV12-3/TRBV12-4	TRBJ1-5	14	CASSFTGGNQPQHF
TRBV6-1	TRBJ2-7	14	CASGSSGGVYEQYF
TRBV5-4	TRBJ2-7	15	CASSRPGQGVYEQYF
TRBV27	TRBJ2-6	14	CASSWATGANVLTF
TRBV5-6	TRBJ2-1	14	CASSFAGGREEQFF
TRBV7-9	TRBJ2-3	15	CASSSHREFTDTQYF
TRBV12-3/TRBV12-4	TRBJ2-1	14	CASSLQDRGNEQFF
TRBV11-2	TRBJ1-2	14	CASSLDRQPYGYTF
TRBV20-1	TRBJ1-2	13	CSASQGTNYGYTF
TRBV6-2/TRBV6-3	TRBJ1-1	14	CASSSIRPGTEAFF
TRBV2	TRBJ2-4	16	CASSDPGSLAKNIQYF
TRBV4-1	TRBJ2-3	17	CASSLSVRGGISDTQYF
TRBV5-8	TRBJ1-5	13	CASSLEVSGPQHF
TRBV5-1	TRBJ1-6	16	CASSLATGDVNSPLHF
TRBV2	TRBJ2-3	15	CASTGTYRPTDTQYF
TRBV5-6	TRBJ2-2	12	CASSRRFGELFF
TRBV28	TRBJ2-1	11	CASSPNNGQFF